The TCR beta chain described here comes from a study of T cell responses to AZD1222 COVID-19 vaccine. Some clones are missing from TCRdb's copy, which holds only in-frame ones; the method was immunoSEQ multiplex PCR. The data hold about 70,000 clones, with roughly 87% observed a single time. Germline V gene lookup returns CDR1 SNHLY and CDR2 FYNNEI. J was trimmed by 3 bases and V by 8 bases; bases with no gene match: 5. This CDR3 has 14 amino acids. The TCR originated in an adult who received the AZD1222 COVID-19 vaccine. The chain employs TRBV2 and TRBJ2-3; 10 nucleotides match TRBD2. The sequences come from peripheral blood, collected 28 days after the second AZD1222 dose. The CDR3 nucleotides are TGTGCCAGCTTAGCGGGAGGTGGAACAGATACGCAGTATTTT. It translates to CASLAGGGTDTQYF.